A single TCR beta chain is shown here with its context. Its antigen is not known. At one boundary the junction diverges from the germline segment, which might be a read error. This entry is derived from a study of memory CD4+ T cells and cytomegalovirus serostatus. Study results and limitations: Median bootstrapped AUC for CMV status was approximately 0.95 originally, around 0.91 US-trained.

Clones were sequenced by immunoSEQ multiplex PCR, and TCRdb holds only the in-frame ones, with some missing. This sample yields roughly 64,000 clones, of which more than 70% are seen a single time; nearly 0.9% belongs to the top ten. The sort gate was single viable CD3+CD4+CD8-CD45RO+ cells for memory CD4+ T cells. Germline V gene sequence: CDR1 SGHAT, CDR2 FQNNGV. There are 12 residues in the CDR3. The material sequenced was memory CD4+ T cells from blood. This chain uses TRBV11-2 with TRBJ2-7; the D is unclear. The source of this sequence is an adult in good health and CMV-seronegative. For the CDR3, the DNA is TGTGCCAGCAGCCTCGACCAGTACGGGCAGTACTTC. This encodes CASSLDQYGQYF.